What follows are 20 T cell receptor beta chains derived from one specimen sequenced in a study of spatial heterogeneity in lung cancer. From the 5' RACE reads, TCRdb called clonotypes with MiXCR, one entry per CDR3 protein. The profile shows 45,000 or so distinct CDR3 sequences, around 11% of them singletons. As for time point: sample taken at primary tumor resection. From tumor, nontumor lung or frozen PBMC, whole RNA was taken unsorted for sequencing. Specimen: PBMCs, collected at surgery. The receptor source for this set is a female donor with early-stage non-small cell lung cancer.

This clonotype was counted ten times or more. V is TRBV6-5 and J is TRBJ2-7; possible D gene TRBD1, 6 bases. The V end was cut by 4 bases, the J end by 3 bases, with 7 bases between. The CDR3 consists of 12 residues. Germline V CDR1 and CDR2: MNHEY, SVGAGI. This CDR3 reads CASSSDSYEQYF. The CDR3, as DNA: TGTGCCAGCAGTTCGGACAGCTACGAGCAGTACTTC.

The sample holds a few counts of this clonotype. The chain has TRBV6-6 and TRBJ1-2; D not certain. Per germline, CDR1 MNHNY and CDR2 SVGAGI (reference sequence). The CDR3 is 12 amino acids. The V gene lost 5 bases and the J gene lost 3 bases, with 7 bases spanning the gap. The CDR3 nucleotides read TGTGCCAGCAGTCCGAGCGACTATGGCTACACCTTC. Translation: CASSPSDYGYTF.

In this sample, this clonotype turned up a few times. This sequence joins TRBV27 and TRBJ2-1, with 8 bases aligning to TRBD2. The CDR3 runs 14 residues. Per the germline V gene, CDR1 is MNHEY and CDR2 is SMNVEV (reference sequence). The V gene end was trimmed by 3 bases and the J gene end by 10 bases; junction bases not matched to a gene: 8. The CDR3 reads CASSFSGGQGEQFF. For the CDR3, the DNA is TGTGCCAGCAGTTTTTCGGGGGGGCAGGGCGAGCAGTTCTTC.

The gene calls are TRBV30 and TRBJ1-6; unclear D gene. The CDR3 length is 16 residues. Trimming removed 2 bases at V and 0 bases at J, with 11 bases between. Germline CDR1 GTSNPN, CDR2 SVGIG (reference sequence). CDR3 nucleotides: TGTGCCTGGAGTCAGGACTCAAGCTCCTATAATTCACCCCTCCACTTT. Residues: CAWSQDSSSYNSPLHF.

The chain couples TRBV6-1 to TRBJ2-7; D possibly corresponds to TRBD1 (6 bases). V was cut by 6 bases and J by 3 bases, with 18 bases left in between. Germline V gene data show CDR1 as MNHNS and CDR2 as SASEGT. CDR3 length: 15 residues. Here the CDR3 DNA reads TGTGCCAGCAGCGCCATCTACAGGGCCGACTACGAGCAGTACTTC. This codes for CASSAIYRADYEQYF.

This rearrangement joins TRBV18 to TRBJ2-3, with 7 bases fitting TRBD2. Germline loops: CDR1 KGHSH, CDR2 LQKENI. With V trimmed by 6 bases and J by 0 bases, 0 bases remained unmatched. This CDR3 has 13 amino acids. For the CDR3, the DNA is TGTGCCAGCTCCGGGGGGAGCACAGATACGCAGTATTTT. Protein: CASSGGSTDTQYF. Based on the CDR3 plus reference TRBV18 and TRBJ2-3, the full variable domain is NAGVMQNPRHLVRRRGQEARLRCSPMKGHSHVYWYRQLPEEGLKFMVYLQKENIIDESGMPKERFSAEFPKEGPSILRIQQVVRGDSAAYFCASSGGSTDTQYFGPGTRLTVL.

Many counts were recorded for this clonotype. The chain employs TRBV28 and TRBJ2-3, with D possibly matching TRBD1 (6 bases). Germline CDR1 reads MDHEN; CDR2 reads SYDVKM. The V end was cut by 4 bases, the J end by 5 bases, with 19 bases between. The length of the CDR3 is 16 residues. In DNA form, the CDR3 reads TGTGCCAGCAGTTCCAACAGGGCCGTGTTGAGAGATACGCAGTATTTT. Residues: CASSSNRAVLRDTQYF. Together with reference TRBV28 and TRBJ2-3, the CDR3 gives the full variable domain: DVKVTQSSRYLVKRTGEKVFLECVQDMDHENMFWYRQDPGLGLRLIYFSYDVKMKEKGDIPEGYSVSREKKERFSLILESASTNQTSMYLCASSSNRAVLRDTQYFGPGTRLTVL.

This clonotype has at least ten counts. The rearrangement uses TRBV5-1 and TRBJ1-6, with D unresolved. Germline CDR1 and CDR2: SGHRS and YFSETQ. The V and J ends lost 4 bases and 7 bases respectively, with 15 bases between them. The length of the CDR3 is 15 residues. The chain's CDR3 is CASSPRETKNSPLHF. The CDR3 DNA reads TGCGCCAGCAGCCCGCGGGAGACCAAGAATTCACCCCTCCACTTT.

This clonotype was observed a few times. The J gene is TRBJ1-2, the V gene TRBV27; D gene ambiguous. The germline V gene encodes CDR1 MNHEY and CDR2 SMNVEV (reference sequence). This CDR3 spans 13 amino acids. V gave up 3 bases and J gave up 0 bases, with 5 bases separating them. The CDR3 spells CASSLRANYGYTF. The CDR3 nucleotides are TGTGCCAGCAGTTTGAGGGCTAACTATGGCTACACCTTC.

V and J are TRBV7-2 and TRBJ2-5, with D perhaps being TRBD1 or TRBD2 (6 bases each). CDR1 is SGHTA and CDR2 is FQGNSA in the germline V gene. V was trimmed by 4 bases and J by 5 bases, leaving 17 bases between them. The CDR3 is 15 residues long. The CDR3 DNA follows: TGTGCCAGCAGCTCTAAGTGGGGGGCCGGGGAGACCCAGTACTTC. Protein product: CASSSKWGAGETQYF.

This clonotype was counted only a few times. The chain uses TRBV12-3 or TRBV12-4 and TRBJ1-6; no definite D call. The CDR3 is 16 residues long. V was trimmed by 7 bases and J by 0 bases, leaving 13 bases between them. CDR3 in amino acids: CASKLWGSSYNSPLHF. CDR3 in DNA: TGTGCCAGCAAATTGTGGGGAAGCTCCTATAATTCACCCCTCCACTTT.

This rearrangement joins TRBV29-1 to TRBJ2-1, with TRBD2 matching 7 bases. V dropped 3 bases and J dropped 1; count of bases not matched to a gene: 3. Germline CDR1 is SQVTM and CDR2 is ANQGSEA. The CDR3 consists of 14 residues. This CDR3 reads CSVERGSSYNEQFF. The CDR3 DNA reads TGCAGCGTTGAGCGGGGGAGTTCCTACAATGAGCAGTTCTTC.

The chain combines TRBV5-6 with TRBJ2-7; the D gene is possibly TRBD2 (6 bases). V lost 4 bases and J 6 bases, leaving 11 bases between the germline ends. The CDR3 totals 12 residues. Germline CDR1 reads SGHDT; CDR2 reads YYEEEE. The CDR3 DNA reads TGTGCCAGCAGCCCATTGGAGGGCGAGCAGTACTTC. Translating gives CASSPLEGEQYF.

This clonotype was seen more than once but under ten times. The CDR3 loop reads CASSVASGGTEAFF. The CDR3 DNA reads as TGTGCCAGCAGCGTAGCTTCGGGGGGCACTGAAGCTTTCTTT. V usage is TRBV9 and J usage is TRBJ1-1, with D possibly matching TRBD1 (5 bases). Germline CDR1 is SGDLS and CDR2 is YYNGEE. Trimming took 0 bases from V and 4 from J, leaving 10 bases between them. CDR3 length: 14 residues.

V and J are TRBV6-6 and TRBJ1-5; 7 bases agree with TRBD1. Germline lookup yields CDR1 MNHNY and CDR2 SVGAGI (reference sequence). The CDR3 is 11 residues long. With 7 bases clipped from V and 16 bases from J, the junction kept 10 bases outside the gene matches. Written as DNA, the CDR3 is TGTGCCAGCACCATACAGGGGCCCCTACATTTT. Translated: CASTIQGPLHF.

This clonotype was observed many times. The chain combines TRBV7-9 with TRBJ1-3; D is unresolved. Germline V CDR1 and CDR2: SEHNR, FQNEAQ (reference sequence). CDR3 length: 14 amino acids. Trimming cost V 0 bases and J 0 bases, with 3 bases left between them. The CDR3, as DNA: TGTGCCAGCAGCTTAGCCAACTCTGGAAACACCATATATTTT. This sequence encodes CASSLANSGNTIYF.

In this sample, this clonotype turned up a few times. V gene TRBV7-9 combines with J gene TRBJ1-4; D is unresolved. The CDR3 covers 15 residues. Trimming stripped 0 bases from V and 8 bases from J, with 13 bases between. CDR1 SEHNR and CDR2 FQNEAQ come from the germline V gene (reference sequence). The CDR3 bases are TGTGCCAGCAGCTTAGCGCCGGGAAATGACGAAAAACTGTTTTTT. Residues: CASSLAPGNDEKLFF.

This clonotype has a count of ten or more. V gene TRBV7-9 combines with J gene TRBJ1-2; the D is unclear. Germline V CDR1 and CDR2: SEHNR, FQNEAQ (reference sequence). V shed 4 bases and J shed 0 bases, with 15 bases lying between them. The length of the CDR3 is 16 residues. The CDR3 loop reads CASSSVAAPPNYGYTF. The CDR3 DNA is TGTGCCAGCAGCTCGGTGGCAGCACCTCCTAACTATGGCTACACCTTC.

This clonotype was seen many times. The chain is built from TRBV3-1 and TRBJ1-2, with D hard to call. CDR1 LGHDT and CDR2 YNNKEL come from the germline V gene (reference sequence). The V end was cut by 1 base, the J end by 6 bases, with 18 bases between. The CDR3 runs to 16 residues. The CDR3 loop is CASSQVGVRRLDGYTF. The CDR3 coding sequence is TGTGCCAGCAGCCAAGTTGGGGTCAGAAGATTGGATGGCTACACCTTC.

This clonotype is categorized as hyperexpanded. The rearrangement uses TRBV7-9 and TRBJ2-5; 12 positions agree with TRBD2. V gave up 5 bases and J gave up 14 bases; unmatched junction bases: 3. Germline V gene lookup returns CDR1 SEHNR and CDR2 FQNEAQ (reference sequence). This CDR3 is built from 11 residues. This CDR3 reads CASSGLAGFYF. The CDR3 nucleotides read TGTGCCAGCAGCGGACTAGCGGGGTTTTACTTC. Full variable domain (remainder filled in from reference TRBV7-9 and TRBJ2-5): DTGVSQNPRHKITKRGQNVTFRCDPISEHNRLYWYRQTLGQGPEFLTYFQNEAQLEKSRLLSDRFSAERPKGSFSTLEIQRTEQGDSAMYLCASSGLAGFYFGPGTRLLVL.